The clone carrying this T cell receptor (beta chain) was detected a few times. This CDR3 contains 14 residues. Trimming removed 4 bases from V and 2 bases from J, with 15 bases in between. Germline CDR1 and CDR2: DFQATT and SNEGSKA (reference sequence). MiXCR was run by TCRdb on the 5' RACE reads, yielding one entry per CDR3 protein. This sample has approximately 80,000 distinct CDR3 sequences, with approximately 15% found just once. It was unfractionated whole blood from which total RNA was extracted. This entry is derived from a study of human T cells and chemical hapten exposure. Across the whole study: Slight volume differences across pooled libraries mainly accounted for varying per-sample TCR yields.

The source of this sequence is a female donor in good health. The V and J genes are TRBV20-1 and TRBJ2-7, with D possibly TRBD2 on 5 matching bases. The CDR3 DNA is TGCAGTGCTACCTACGGGCGGGCACCCTACGAGCAGTACTTC. It specifies CSATYGRAPYEQYF.